This T cell receptor (beta chain) was sequenced for a study of CD8 T cells in ankylosing spondylitis. Overall study results and limits: Those disease-linked clones were CD8+; they were also relatively rare in peripheral blood.

In TCRdb, the 5' RACE reads were re-called with MiXCR into one record per CDR3 protein. The repertoire holds approximately 210,000 distinct CDR3 sequences, about 13% seen once, with approximately 15% in the top ten. Comments on this clonotype: Its antigen is as yet unknown.

V dropped 0 bases and J dropped 0 bases, with 8 bases sitting between them. The length of the CDR3 is 14 residues. Germline V gene lookup returns CDR1 DFQATT and CDR2 SNEGSKA (reference sequence). The chain recombines TRBV20-1 with TRBJ1-1; unclear D gene. The clonotype was recovered from a male donor with ankylosing spondylitis or in good health (not recorded which). The sequencing sample was made of blood, either unsorted or a sorted T cell fraction (not recorded which). DNA of the CDR3: TGCAGTGCTAGAGAGTCATACTTGAACACTGAAGCTTTCTTT. Its translation: CSARESYLNTEAFF.